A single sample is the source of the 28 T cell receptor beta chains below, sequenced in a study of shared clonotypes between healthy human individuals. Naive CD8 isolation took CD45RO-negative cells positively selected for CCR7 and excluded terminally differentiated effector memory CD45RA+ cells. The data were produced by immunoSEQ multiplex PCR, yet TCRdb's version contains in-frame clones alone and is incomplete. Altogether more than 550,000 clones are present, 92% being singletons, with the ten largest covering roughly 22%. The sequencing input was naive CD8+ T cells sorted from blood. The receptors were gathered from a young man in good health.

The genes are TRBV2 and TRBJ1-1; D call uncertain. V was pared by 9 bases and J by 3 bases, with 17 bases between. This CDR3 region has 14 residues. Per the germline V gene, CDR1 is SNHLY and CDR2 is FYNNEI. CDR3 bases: TGTGCCAGGCGAGGTCTCGGGGTTGACACTGAAGCTTTCTTT. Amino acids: CARRGLGVDTEAFF.

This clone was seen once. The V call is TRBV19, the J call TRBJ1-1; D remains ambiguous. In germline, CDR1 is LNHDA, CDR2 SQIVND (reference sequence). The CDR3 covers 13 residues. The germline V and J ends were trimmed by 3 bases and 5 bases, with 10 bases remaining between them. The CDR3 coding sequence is TGTGCCAGTAGTATTGGCCCGAAGACTGAAGCTTTCTTT. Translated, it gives CASSIGPKTEAFF.

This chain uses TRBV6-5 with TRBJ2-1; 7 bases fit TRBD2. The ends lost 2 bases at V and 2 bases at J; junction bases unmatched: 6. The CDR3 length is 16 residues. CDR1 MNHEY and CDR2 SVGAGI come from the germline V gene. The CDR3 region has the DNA TGTGCCAGCAGTTACGAGTCGCTAGCGGCCTACAATGAGCAGTTCTTC. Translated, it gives CASSYESLAAYNEQFF.

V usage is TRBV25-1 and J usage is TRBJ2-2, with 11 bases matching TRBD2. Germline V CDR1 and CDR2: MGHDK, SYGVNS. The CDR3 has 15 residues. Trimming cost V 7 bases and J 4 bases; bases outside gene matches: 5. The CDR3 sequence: CASTPGLAATGELFF. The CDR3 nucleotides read TGTGCCAGCACCCCGGGACTAGCGGCCACCGGGGAGCTGTTTTTT.

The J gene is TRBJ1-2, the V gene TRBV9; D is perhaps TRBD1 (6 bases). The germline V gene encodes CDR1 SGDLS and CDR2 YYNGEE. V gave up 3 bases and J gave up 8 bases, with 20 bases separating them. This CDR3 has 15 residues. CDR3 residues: CASSATGANRGGYTF. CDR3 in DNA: TGTGCCAGCAGCGCAACGGGGGCTAACAGAGGAGGCTACACCTTC.

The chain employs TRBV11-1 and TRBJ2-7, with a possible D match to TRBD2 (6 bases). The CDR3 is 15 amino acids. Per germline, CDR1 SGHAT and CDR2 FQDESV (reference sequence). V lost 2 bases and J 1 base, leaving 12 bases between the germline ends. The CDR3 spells CASSLFTRDSYEQYF. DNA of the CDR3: TGTGCCAGCAGCTTATTTACGCGGGATTCCTACGAGCAGTACTTC.

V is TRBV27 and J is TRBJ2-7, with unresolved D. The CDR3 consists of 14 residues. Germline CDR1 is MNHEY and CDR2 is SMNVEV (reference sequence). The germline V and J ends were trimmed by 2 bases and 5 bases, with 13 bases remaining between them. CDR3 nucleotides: TGTGCCAGCAGTTTACGGATCATGGGTGACGAGCAGTACTTC. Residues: CASSLRIMGDEQYF.

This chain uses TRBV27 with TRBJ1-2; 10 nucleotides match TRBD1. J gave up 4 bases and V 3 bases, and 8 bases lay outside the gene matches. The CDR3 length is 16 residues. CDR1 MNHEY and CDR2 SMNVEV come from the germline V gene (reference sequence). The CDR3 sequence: CASSFRGTGVGYGYTF. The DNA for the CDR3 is TGTGCCAGCAGTTTCCGCGGGACAGGGGTTGGCTATGGCTACACCTTC.

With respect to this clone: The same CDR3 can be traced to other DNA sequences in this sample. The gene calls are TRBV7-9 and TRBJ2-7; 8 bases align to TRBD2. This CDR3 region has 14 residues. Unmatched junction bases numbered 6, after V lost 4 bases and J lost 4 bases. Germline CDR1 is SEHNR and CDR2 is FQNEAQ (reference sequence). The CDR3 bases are TGTGCCAGCAGCTCCACTAGCGGAGCTTACGAGCAGTACTTC. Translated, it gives CASSSTSGAYEQYF.

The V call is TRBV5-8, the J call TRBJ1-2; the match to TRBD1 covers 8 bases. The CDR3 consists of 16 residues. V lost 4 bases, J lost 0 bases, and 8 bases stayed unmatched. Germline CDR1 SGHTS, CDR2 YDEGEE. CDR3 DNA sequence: TGTGCCAGCAGCCGGGGACAGGAGTTCTCTAACTATGGCTACACCTTC. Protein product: CASSRGQEFSNYGYTF.

The CDR3 protein is CAWSVKETNTEAFF. Written as DNA, the CDR3 is TGTGCCTGGAGTGTAAAGGAAACGAACACTGAAGCTTTCTTT. The chain is built from TRBV30 and TRBJ1-1, with D unresolved. The CDR3 runs to 14 residues. Between the trimmed V and J ends, which lost 0 bases and 1 base, there was a span of 9 bases. From germline, CDR1 is GTSNPN and CDR2 SVGIG (reference sequence).

The CDR3 bases are TGCGCCAGCAGTGATAATTGGGGGAATGGCTACACCTTC. Encoded protein: CASSDNWGNGYTF. The chain carries TRBV10-2 and TRBJ1-2; perhaps TRBD1 as D (5 bases). Trimming took 3 bases from V and 6 from J, leaving 11 bases between them. Germline-derived CDR1 and CDR2 are WSHSY and SAAADI. The CDR3 totals 13 residues.

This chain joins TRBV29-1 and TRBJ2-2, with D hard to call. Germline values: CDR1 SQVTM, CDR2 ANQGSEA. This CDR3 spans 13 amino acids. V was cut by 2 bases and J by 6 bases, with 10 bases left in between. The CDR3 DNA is TGCAGCGTTGAAATCGGATCGGCCGGGGAGCTGTTTTTT. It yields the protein CSVEIGSAGELFF.

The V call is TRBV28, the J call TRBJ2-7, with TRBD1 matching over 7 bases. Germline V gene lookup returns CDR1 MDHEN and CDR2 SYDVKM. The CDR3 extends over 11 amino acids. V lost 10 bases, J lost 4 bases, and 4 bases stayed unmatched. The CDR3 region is CATRQGYEQYF. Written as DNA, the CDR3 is TGTGCCACCCGACAGGGTTACGAGCAGTACTTC.

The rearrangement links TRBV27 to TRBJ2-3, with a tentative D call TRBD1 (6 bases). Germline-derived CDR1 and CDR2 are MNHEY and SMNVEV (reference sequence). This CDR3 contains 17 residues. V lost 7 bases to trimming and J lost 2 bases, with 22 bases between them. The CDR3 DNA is TGTGCCAGCACGACTCCGACAGGTAGTGCGTACACAGATACGCAGTATTTT. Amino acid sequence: CASTTPTGSAYTDTQYF.

The CDR3 region is CASSPSAEGVAKNIQYF. The CDR3 DNA follows: TGCGCCAGCAGCCCATCGGCGGAAGGGGTAGCCAAAAACATTCAGTACTTC. The chain has TRBV4-1 and TRBJ2-4; D may be TRBD1 (5 bases). Germline values: CDR1 MGHRA, CDR2 YSYEKL. The germline V and J ends were trimmed by 4 bases and 0 bases, with 16 bases remaining between them. This CDR3 is 17 amino acids long.

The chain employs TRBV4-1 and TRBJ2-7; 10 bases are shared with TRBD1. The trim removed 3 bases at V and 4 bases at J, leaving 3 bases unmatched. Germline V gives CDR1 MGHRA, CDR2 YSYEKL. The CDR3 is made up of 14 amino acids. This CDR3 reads CASSQGGQGYEQYF. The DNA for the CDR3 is TGCGCCAGCAGCCAGGGGGGACAGGGGTACGAGCAGTACTTC.

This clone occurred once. CDR3 DNA: TGTGCCAGTAGTTTGACTTCCCGGGATGAGCAGTTCTTC. Translated, it gives CASSLTSRDEQFF. The chain couples TRBV19 to TRBJ2-1; D call uncertain. The CDR3 is 13 residues long. Germline V gives CDR1 LNHDA, CDR2 SQIVND (reference sequence). Trimming took off 5 bases at V and 8 bases at J, with 13 bases between the two ends.

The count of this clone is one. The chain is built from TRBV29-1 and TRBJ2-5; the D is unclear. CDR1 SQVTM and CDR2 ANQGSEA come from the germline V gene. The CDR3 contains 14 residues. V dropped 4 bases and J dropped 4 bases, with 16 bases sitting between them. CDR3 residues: CSVVLRVSGETQYF. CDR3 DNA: TGCAGCGTTGTCCTTAGGGTTTCCGGAGAGACCCAGTACTTC.

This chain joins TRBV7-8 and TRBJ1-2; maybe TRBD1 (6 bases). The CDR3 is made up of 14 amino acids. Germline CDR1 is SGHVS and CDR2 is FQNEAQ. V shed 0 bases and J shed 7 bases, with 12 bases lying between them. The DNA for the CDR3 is TGTGCCAGCAGCTTAGCATCAGGGGCTGGTGGCTACACCTTC. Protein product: CASSLASGAGGYTF. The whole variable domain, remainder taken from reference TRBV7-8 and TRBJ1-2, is GAGVSQSPRYKVAKRGQDVALRCDPISGHVSLFWYQQALGQGPEFLTYFQNEAQLDKSGLPSDRFFAERPEGSVSTLKIQRTQQEDSAVYLCASSLASGAGGYTFGSGTRLTVV.

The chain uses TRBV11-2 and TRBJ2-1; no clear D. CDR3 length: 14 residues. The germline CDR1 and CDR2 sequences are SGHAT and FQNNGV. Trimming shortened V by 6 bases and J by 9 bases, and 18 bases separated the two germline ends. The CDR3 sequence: CASSFGPLLGEQFF. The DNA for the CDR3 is TGTGCCAGCAGTTTCGGACCCTTATTGGGTGAGCAGTTCTTC.

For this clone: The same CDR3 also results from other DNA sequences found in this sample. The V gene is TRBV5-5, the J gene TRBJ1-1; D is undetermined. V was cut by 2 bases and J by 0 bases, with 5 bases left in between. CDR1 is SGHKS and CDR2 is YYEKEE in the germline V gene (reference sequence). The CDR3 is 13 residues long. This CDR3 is CASSLGVNTEAFF. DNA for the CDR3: TGTGCCAGCAGCTTAGGCGTGAACACTGAAGCTTTCTTT.

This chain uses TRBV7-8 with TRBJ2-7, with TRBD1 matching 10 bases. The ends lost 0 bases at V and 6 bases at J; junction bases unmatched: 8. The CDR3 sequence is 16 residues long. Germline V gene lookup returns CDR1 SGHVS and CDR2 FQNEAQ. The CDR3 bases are TGTGCCAGCAGCTTAGCTGGGACAGGGGCTTTGGGCGAGCAGTACTTC. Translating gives CASSLAGTGALGEQYF.

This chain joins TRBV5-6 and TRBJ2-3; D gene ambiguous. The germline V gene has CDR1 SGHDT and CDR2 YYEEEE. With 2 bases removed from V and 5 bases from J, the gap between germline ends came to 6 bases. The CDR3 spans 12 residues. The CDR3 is CASSFSVDTQYF. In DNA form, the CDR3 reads TGTGCCAGCAGCTTTTCAGTAGATACGCAGTATTTT.

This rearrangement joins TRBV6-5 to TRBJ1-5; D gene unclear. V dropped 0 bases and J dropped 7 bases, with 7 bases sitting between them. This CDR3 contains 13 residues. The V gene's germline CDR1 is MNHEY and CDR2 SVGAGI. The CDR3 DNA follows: TGTGCCAGCAGTTACTCAAACCTCCAGCCCCAGCATTTT. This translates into CASSYSNLQPQHF.

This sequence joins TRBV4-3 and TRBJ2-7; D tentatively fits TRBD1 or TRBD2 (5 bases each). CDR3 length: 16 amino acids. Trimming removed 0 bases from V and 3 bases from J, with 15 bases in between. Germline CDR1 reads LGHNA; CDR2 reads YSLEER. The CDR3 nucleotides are TGCGCCAGCAGCCAAGAAAGAAACGGGGCTTACTACGAGCAGTACTTC. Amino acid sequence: CASSQERNGAYYEQYF.

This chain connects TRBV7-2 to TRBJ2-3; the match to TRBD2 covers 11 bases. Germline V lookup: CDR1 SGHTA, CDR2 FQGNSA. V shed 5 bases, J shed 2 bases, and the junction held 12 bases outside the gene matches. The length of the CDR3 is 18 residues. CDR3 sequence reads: CASSLPASGRSHTDTQYF. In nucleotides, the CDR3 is TGTGCCAGCAGCCTTCCCGCTAGCGGGAGGTCCCACACAGATACGCAGTATTTT. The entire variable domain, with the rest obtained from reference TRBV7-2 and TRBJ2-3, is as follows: GAGVSQSPSNKVTEKGKDVELRCDPISGHTALYWYRQSLGQGLEFLIYFQGNSAPDKSGLPSDRFSAERTGGSVSTLTIQRTQQEDSAVYLCASSLPASGRSHTDTQYFGPGTRLTVL.

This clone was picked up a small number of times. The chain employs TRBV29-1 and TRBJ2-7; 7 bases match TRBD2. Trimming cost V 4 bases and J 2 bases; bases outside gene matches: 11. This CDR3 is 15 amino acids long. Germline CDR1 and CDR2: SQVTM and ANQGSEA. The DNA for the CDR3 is TGCAGCGTTGCGTCGGAACTAGCGAGACCCTACGAGCAGTACTTC. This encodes CSVASELARPYEQYF.